The sequence of this T cell receptor (beta chain) was determined in a study of shared clonotypes between healthy human individuals. About the research overall: CD8 memory received one plate per donor, CD8 naive two, CD4 memory three and CD4 naive three. Study conclusions and caveats: Researchers sampled only blood; tissue repertoires likely differ. Non-shared clonotypes showed lower generation probabilities than clonotypes common to all four donors.

Clones were sequenced by immunoSEQ multiplex PCR, and TCRdb holds only the in-frame ones, with some missing. Of more than 1.2 million clones detected, 98% to 99% appear once; the ten largest clones hold roughly 0.35%. Details on this clone: Its target is unknown.

The V segment lost 0 bases and the J segment 4 bases; nucleotides outside the gene matches: 9. CDR1 and CDR2 (germline): MGHRA, YSYEKL. The CDR3 has 17 amino acids. V gene TRBV4-1 combines with J gene TRBJ2-1; 7 bases line up with TRBD2. The source material was naive CD4+ T cells sorted from blood. The subset denotes: CD45RA+ positively selected. This receptor was obtained from a man in his thirties or forties in good health. The CDR3 DNA reads TGCGCCAGCAGCCAAGATCGACTAGCAGGCGGTTACAATGAGCAGTTCTTC. Translation: CASSQDRLAGGYNEQFF.